A single sample gave rise to the 23 T cell receptor beta chains below, sequenced in a study of Graves' ophthalmopathy and Graves' hyperthyroidism. Scientists amplified the TCR beta CDR3 regions from RNA transcripts. First-round RT-PCR employed HTBI primers, with a second-round multiplex PCR after it. TCRdb re-called the multiplex PCR reads with MiXCR, one entry per CDR3 protein. The sample consists of around 670,000 distinct CDR3 sequences, around 40% of them appearing once. The sequencing sample was made of peripheral blood. All receptors derive from an adult man with Graves' ophthalmopathy.

The rearrangement uses TRBV7-9 and TRBJ2-5; D might be TRBD1 (5 bases). The CDR3 has 14 residues. CDR1 and CDR2 (germline): SEHNR, FQNEAQ (reference sequence). Trimming took off 5 bases at V and 5 bases at J, with 15 bases between the two ends. The CDR3 region has the DNA TGTGCCAGCAGCCCAATTCAGGGATCGGAGACCCAGTACTTC. Protein sequence: CASSPIQGSETQYF.

The gene calls are TRBV15 and TRBJ1-2; the match to TRBD1 covers 11 bases. With 3 bases clipped from V and 8 bases from J, the junction kept 2 bases outside the gene matches. The CDR3 sequence is 13 residues long. CDR1 is LNHNV and CDR2 is YYDKDF in the germline V gene (reference sequence). Here the CDR3 reads CATSSRTGGGYTF. CDR3 sequence (DNA): TGTGCCACCAGCAGTCGGACAGGGGGCGGCTACACCTTC.

The rearrangement links TRBV4-1 to TRBJ2-2; D may match TRBD1 or TRBD2 (5 bases each). Germline V CDR1 and CDR2: MGHRA, YSYEKL. Trimming cost V 0 bases and J 7 bases, with 6 bases left between them. This CDR3 has 13 amino acids. The CDR3 sequence: CASSQEGDGELFF. The CDR3 DNA reads TGCGCCAGCAGCCAAGAGGGGGACGGGGAGCTGTTTTTT.

This chain connects TRBV5-5 to TRBJ2-5; possibly TRBD1 for D (6 bases). Germline V lookup: CDR1 SGHKS, CDR2 YYEKEE (reference sequence). The CDR3 has 16 amino acids. Trimming removed 4 bases at V and 1 base at J, with 17 bases between. The CDR3 bases are TGTGCCAGCAGCCGATTAACAGGGCTAAGCCAAGAGACCCAGTACTTC. It yields the protein CASSRLTGLSQETQYF.

In this sample, this clonotype turned up a few times. The chain recombines TRBV29-1 with TRBJ2-7, with D uncertain. CDR3 length: 15 amino acids. Germline V lookup: CDR1 SQVTM, CDR2 ANQGSEA. The V end lost 2 bases, the J end lost 2 bases, and 16 bases lay between the germline ends. In nucleotides, the CDR3 is TGCAGCGTTGAATGGGGTTTTAAGGAAACCTACGAGCAGTACTTC. Residues: CSVEWGFKETYEQYF.

This chain links TRBV2 with TRBJ1-1, with a possible D match to TRBD1 (6 bases). In germline, CDR1 is SNHLY, CDR2 FYNNEI. The CDR3 is 17 residues long. Trimming pared 7 bases from V and 0 bases from J, leaving 21 bases between. The CDR3 protein is CASTEERGMGMNTEAFF. CDR3 DNA: TGTGCCAGCACCGAGGAAAGGGGGATGGGAATGAACACTGAAGCTTTCTTT. The full variable domain, rest sourced from reference TRBV2 and TRBJ1-1, is EPEVTQTPSHQVTQMGQEVILRCVPISNHLYFYWYRQILGQKVEFLVSFYNNEISEKSEIFDDQFSVERPDGSNFTLKIRSTKLEDSAMYFCASTEERGMGMNTEAFFGQGTRLTVV.

In this sample, this clonotype turned up many times. V is TRBV7-2 and J is TRBJ1-5, with D unresolved. Germline-derived CDR1 and CDR2 are SGHTA and FQGNSA. This CDR3 has 14 residues. V lost 4 bases to trimming and J lost 2 bases, with 9 bases between them. The CDR3 here is CASSWIGRNQPQHF. The CDR3 DNA sequence: TGTGCCAGCAGCTGGATCGGACGCAATCAGCCCCAGCATTTT.

The chain employs TRBV29-1 and TRBJ1-2; D gene ambiguous. This CDR3 region has 11 residues. V gave up 8 bases and J gave up 2 bases, with 9 bases separating them. Germline-derived CDR1 and CDR2 are SQVTM and ANQGSEA. The CDR3 nucleotides are TGCAGCCAGGACGGGAACTATGGCTACACCTTC. Its translation: CSQDGNYGYTF.

This clonotype was detected only a few times. This rearrangement joins TRBV15 to TRBJ1-1; no clear D. The ends were cut back, 3 bases at V and 8 bases at J, with 19 bases in the middle. Germline CDR1 is LNHNV and CDR2 is YYDKDF (reference sequence). The CDR3 is made up of 15 amino acids. The CDR3 DNA follows: TGTGCCACCAGCAGCCGCCAACAGTCCTCCTTCGAAGCTTTCTTT. Amino acids: CATSSRQQSSFEAFF.

At least ten counts were recorded for this clonotype. The rearrangement links TRBV2 to TRBJ2-5; TRBD1 might be the D (5 bases). Per germline, CDR1 SNHLY and CDR2 FYNNEI. CDR3 size: 14 residues. The V end was cut by 1 base, the J end by 5 bases, with 11 bases between. CDR3 in amino acids: CASSEGYRSETQYF. DNA of the CDR3: TGTGCCAGCAGTGAAGGATACAGGAGTGAGACCCAGTACTTC. Full variable domain (outside the CDR3, taken from reference TRBV2 and TRBJ2-5): EPEVTQTPSHQVTQMGQEVILRCVPISNHLYFYWYRQILGQKVEFLVSFYNNEISEKSEIFDDQFSVERPDGSNFTLKIRSTKLEDSAMYFCASSEGYRSETQYFGPGTRLLVL.

The sample holds many counts of this clonotype. V gene TRBV7-2 combines with J gene TRBJ1-1; no definite D call. V was trimmed by 3 bases and J by 1 base, leaving 18 bases between them. Germline assignment: CDR1 SGHTA and CDR2 FQGNSA. The CDR3 extends over 17 amino acids. For the CDR3, the DNA is TGTGCCAGCAGCTTTTTCGGAGTACTCCCTTCGAACACTGAAGCTTTCTTT. Its translation: CASSFFGVLPSNTEAFF.

This clonotype was detected many times. The chain links TRBV29-1 to TRBJ1-2, with 8 bases fitting TRBD1. The CDR3 totals 13 residues. The V and J ends lost 4 bases and 7 bases, in that order; junction bases with no gene match: 8. Germline values: CDR1 SQVTM, CDR2 ANQGSEA. Written as DNA, the CDR3 is TGCAGCGTTGGGCAAGGACAGGGTATTGGCTACACCTTC. Amino acids: CSVGQGQGIGYTF.

Ten or more counts support this clonotype. The chain couples TRBV19 to TRBJ1-2; 7 nucleotides agree with TRBD1. The CDR3 contains 14 residues. Trimming took 7 bases from V and 1 from J; bases not matched to a gene: 6. Germline V gives CDR1 LNHDA, CDR2 SQIVND (reference sequence). In DNA, the CDR3 is TGTGCCAGTACTAGAGGACAGGTTAACTATGGCTACACCTTC. It encodes CASTRGQVNYGYTF. The entire variable domain, with the rest obtained from reference TRBV19 and TRBJ1-2, is as follows: DGGITQSPKYLFRKEGQNVTLSCEQNLNHDAMYWYRQDPGQGLRLIYYSQIVNDFQKGDIAEGYSVSREKKESFPLTVTSAQKNPTAFYLCASTRGQVNYGYTFGSGTRLTVV.

Many counts were recorded for this clonotype. The chain is built from TRBV7-8 and TRBJ2-6; the D gene is possibly TRBD1 (5 bases). Germline V lookup: CDR1 SGHVS, CDR2 FQNEAQ. The CDR3 is 15 residues long. The V and J ends lost 3 bases and 3 bases respectively, with 9 bases between them. CDR3 in amino acids: CASSFRVGGANVLTF. The CDR3 nucleotides are TGTGCCAGCAGCTTCAGGGTCGGTGGGGCCAACGTCCTGACTTTC.

The gene calls are TRBV10-3 and TRBJ1-1; D uncertain. V lost 5 bases to trimming and J lost 8 bases, with 9 bases between them. The CDR3 consists of 11 residues. Germline CDR1 reads ENHRY; CDR2 reads SYGVKD. As DNA, the CDR3 is TGTGCCATCAGTTTTAGCAGCGAAGCTTTCTTT. Its translation is CAISFSSEAFF.

This clonotype was seen a handful of times. The chain recombines TRBV5-4 with TRBJ1-3; 9 nucleotides line up with TRBD1. Trimming took 0 bases from V and 4 from J; bases not matched to a gene: 2. CDR1 is SGHNT and CDR2 is YYREEE in the germline V gene (reference sequence). CDR3 length: 15 amino acids. The CDR3 loop is CASSLDRGLGNTIYF. The DNA of the CDR3 is TGTGCCAGCAGCTTGGACAGGGGGCTCGGAAACACCATATATTTT.

This chain links TRBV6-5 with TRBJ2-5; tentatively, D is TRBD1 or TRBD2 (5 bases each). The V end lost 5 bases, the J end lost 11 bases, and 21 bases lay between the germline ends. The germline V gene has CDR1 MNHEY and CDR2 SVGAGI. This CDR3 has 14 residues. CDR3 bases: TGTGCCAGCAGTAGGTCAGGGAGTTCCGGGGAGCAGTACTTC. Its protein product is CASSRSGSSGEQYF.

The table lists this clonotype with a few counts. The chain links TRBV2 to TRBJ2-7, with D perhaps matching TRBD2 (5 bases). Germline V gene sequence: CDR1 SNHLY, CDR2 FYNNEI. The CDR3 is made up of 14 amino acids. Trimming shortened V by 4 bases and J by 6 bases, and 16 bases separated the two germline ends. CDR3 sequence: CASSVEIGLLEQYF. The CDR3 nucleotides are TGTGCCAGCAGTGTGGAGATAGGACTTCTCGAGCAGTACTTC.

The chain is built from TRBV5-1 and TRBJ1-1; TRBD1 matches at 7 bases. The germline V gene has CDR1 SGHRS and CDR2 YFSETQ. The CDR3 contains 14 residues. Trimming at V came to 0 bases and at J to 5 bases, leaving 4 bases not matched to a gene. The CDR3 sequence is CASSLESRGTEAFF. The CDR3 DNA follows: TGCGCCAGCAGCTTGGAGTCCAGGGGGACTGAAGCTTTCTTT.

The CDR3 loop reads CAWSPTYTGELFF. The CDR3 DNA reads TGTGCCTGGAGTCCAACGTACACCGGGGAGCTGTTTTTT. The V and J genes are TRBV30 and TRBJ2-2; no definite D call. The V and J ends lost 2 bases and 3 bases respectively, with 7 bases between them. Per the germline V gene, CDR1 is GTSNPN and CDR2 is SVGIG (reference sequence). The length of the CDR3 is 13 residues.

This clonotype has ten or more counts. The CDR3 coding sequence is TGTGCCAGCAGGCAGGAGGCAGCTGGGGCCAACGTCCTGACTTTC. It codes for CASRQEAAGANVLTF. The chain has TRBV12-3 or TRBV12-4 and TRBJ2-6, with D possibly matching TRBD2 (5 bases). The CDR3 is 15 amino acids. V lost 6 bases and J lost 2, with 11 bases in between.

The genes are TRBV10-3 and TRBJ1-3; TRBD1 matches 7 bases. The CDR3 runs 16 residues. Looked up from germline, CDR1 is ENHRY and CDR2 is SYGVKD. V trimming: 6 bases; J trimming: 4 bases; junction bases outside the gene matches: 12. CDR3 coding DNA: TGTGCCATCAGGGGTGACAGGGTATATTCCGGAAACACCATATATTTT. Translation gives CAIRGDRVYSGNTIYF.

This clonotype has a count of ten or more. V is TRBV15 and J is TRBJ1-5; the D gene is possibly TRBD1 (5 bases). The CDR3 consists of 15 residues. The V end was cut by 4 bases, the J end by 5 bases, with 15 bases between. Germline-derived CDR1 and CDR2 are LNHNV and YYDKDF (reference sequence). The CDR3 DNA reads TGTGCCACCAGCAAAGAACCATTGACAGATCAGCCCCAGCATTTT. Translating it yields CATSKEPLTDQPQHF.